This TCR beta chain was documented in a study of human T cells and chemical hapten exposure. The study's findings and limits: All donors were alopecia patients, so their immunity may differ from that of healthy people.

The time point denotes: pre-sensitization, week 0. Treatment defined: therapeutic diphenylcyclopropenone sensitization with weekly scalp DPC. MiXCR, run by TCRdb on the RACE reads, gives a single entry per CDR3 protein. Of 95,000 to 150,000 distinct CDR3 sequences detected, less than 15% appear once; the ten largest clones hold around 2.8%. Concerning this clonotype: Antigen: not known.

CDR1 and CDR2 from the germline V gene are DFQATT and SNEGSKA (reference sequence). There are 19 residues in the CDR3. Germline trimming cut 0 bases from V and 0 bases from J; bases unmatched to any gene: 11. The sequence was obtained from a woman aged 18-29 years with alopecia areata. Some clones in this sample may be carry-over from other donors' samples. The chain has TRBV20-1 and TRBJ2-1; 10 bases fit TRBD2. This material consisted of whole blood, taken in connection with sensitization to the hapten diphenylcyclopropenone (DPC). The CDR3 spells CSAREFSSGGPSSYNEQFF. CDR3 nucleotide sequence: TGCAGTGCTAGAGAGTTTAGTAGCGGGGGGCCCAGCTCCTACAATGAGCAGTTCTTC.